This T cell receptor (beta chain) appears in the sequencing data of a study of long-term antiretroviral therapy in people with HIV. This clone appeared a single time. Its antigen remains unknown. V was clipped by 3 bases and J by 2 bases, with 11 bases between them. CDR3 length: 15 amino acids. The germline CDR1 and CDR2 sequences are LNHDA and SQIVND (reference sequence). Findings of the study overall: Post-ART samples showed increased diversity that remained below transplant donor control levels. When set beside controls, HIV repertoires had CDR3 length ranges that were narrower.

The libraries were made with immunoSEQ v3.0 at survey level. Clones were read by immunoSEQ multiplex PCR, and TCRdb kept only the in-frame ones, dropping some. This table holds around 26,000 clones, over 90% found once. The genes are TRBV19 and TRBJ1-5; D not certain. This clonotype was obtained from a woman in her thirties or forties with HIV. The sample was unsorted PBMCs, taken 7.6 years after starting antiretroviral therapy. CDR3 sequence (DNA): TGTGCCAGTAGTATGCCCAGGACGGGCAATCAGCCCCAGCATTTT. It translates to CASSMPRTGNQPQHF. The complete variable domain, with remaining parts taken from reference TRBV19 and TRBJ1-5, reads DGGITQSPKYLFRKEGQNVTLSCEQNLNHDAMYWYRQDPGQGLRLIYYSQIVNDFQKGDIAEGYSVSREKKESFPLTVTSAQKNPTAFYLCASSMPRTGNQPQHFGDGTRLSIL.